This record looks at one T cell receptor beta chain sequence and its context. Its target is unknown. The data are from a study of shared clonotypes between healthy human individuals. Study context: Contributing individuals were two females and three males aged 18 to 49. Study-wide points: Even with large depth, rarefaction showed that sorted-subset sequencing was incomplete.

In the original processing: Filtering differed, since immunoSEQ gave only junction sequences and no quality scores. Using immunoSEQ multiplex PCR, the repertoire was profiled, and TCRdb retains in-frame clones only, with some absent. V, J and clone size derive from that table, while D and trimming were established from the DNA sequence. Among over a million clones listed, approximately 68% were seen once. This sequence originates from a man aged 18 to 35 in good health. The sample was memory CD4+ T cells sorted from blood. Subset denoted: CD45RA-negative fraction.

The CDR3 here is CASSIDPQGRQPQHF. The CDR3 bases are TGTGCCAGTAGTATTGATCCACAGGGCAGACAGCCCCAGCATTTT. V is TRBV19 and J is TRBJ1-5; a weak D match, TRBD1 (6 bases). With 3 bases removed from V and 7 bases from J, the gap between germline ends came to 16 bases. The CDR3 runs to 15 residues. From germline, CDR1 is LNHDA and CDR2 SQIVND (reference sequence).